The sequence of this TCR beta chain was determined in a study of T cell responses to AZD1222 COVID-19 vaccine (dated by TCRdb to about 2021). With respect to the entire study: AZD1222 recipients whose second dose came at about 4 weeks and those whose second dose came at about 12 weeks were combined into one group, since spike-specific TCR depth and breadth did not differ between the two schedules. TCR sequencing covered fewer than 250 trial participants: 207 given two doses of AZD1222 and 26 given two doses of MenACWY control vaccine. Trial participants were enrolled into age subgroups of 18-55, 56-69 and 70-plus years, which contained roughly 150, 30 and 60 TCR-sequenced participants, respectively. Study-wide findings and limitations: Conclusions about previously exposed vaccinees are limited, since just a handful of AZD1222 recipients were seropositive for SARS-CoV-2 at baseline. Spike-specific TCR breadth and depth rose significantly after two AZD1222 doses compared with day 0 and with MenACWY recipients. Because no day 14 peak-response samples were available, the repertoires could be characterized only after the peak T cell response. Reportedly, close to half of the unique spike-specific TCRs recognized epitopes lying outside the regions that are mutated in the B.1.351 and B.1.1.7 variants. In the small 56-69-year group, the increase in depth fell short of significance, most likely because of low power. Participants were mostly white British, with more females than males. The authors suggested clonal diversity may have been underestimated. The whole spike protein was spanned by vaccine-associated CD4 TCRs, and dominant responses were seen in regions 160-218 and 743-854.

The CDR3 regions of human TCRbeta chains were analyzed by immunosequencing. Per the source publication's procedure: TCRs in the repertoires were compared against a reference library of SARS-CoV-2-specific TCRs that had been generated with the MIRA antigen-specificity platform. Breadth meant the fraction of unique TCRs that were SARS-CoV-2-associated, whereas depth meant the fraction of total T cells that were SARS-CoV-2-associated. Each spike-specific TCR was assigned to its reactive spike region and to a CD4 or CD8 class using the MIRA data. Log10-transformed breadth and depth values were compared by one-way ANOVA with Sidak's multiple comparisons tests. TCRdb carries this immuneACCESS record with in-frame sequences only. Its versions omit some clonotypes, under half of them owing to an unresolved V gene in the studies checked, with the rest unexplained. Clone size and V and J calls were adopted from that table, with D and trimming inferred from the DNA. This sample holds 60,000 or so clones; around 84% were observed only once. The leading ten clones occupy around 20% of the sample.

Trimming takes 4 bases off V and 0 bases off J; junction bases not matched to a gene: 0. According to the germline V gene, CDR1 reads SNHLY and CDR2 reads FYNNEI. From cysteine to phenylalanine, the CDR3 is 14 amino acids long. CDR3 DNA only is kept here, 42 bases in frame from base 1. Regarding this clone: The clone's antigen remains unknown. No base-level quality is on record; no much larger clone is a single base apart.

Reading the label with the study, this specimen's time point is: baseline before first vaccination. Samples from vaccinated people were obtained from the UK trials COV001 and COV002, which included a single-blind randomized controlled phase 2/3 trial of AZD1222 (ChAdOx1 nCoV-19) in healthy adults. For TCRbeta chain sequencing, PBMC samples from trial participants were taken at day 0 and at day 28 after the second dose. Source: peripheral blood, taken on day 0 of AZD1222 vaccination. In this chain, TRBV2 is recombined with TRBJ1-2, with 9 bases in between that match TRBD1. The clonotype was recovered from an adult in good health. The sequenced DNA: TGTGCCAGCAGTGGACAGGGGGCTAACTATGGCTACACCTTC. Translated, it gives CASSGQGANYGYTF.